A selection of T cell receptor beta chains follows, all from one sample in a study of blood T cells in healthy people across ages. MiXCR, run by TCRdb on the 5' RACE reads, gives a single entry per CDR3 protein. The sample lists about 1,800,000 distinct CDR3 sequences, about 28% occurring once. Sequencing was carried out using blood. These receptors all come from a young woman in good health. The CDR3 runs from the conserved cysteine through the conserved F or W. D genes are given only for firm matches. Not all rows give a size; the values are once, few, many and, for expanded clones, a class.

d_call,j_call,clone_size,v_call,cdr3_nt,cdr3_aa
NA,TRBJ2-2,NA,TRBV20-1,TGCAGTGCCCCTGGAGCCGGGAACACCGGGGAGCTGTTTTTT,CSAPGAGNTGELFF
TRBD1,TRBJ1-2,few,TRBV4-1,TGCGCCAGCAGTTTAGGGCAGGGGGGGCCCTATGGCTACACCTTC,CASSLGQGGPYGYTF
TRBD1,TRBJ1-2,NA,TRBV9,TGTGCCAGCAGCGTAGGACAGGGGGCGGCCGGCTACACCTTC,CASSVGQGAAGYTF
TRBD2,TRBJ2-1,few,TRBV6-2/TRBV6-3,TGTGCCAGCAGTCCTCCCAGGACTAGCGGAGGAAGATACAATGAGCAGTTCTTC,CASSPPRTSGGRYNEQFF
TRBD2,TRBJ2-3,few,TRBV10-1,TGCGCCAGCAGTTTGGGGACTAGCGGGAGGTGGACAGATACGCAGTATTTT,CASSLGTSGRWTDTQYF
NA,TRBJ2-7,many,TRBV5-1,TGCGCCAGCAGCTTGGTTGGCGGCAAATACGAGCAGTACTTC,CASSLVGGKYEQYF
TRBD1,TRBJ1-1,NA,TRBV9,TGTGCCAGCAGCGTATCCCAGGGGGGTCCGAACACTGAAGCTTTCTTT,CASSVSQGGPNTEAFF
NA,TRBJ2-7,NA,TRBV20-1,TGCAGTGCTAGAGTTCCAGGGGGCGGGAGTTTTTACTCCTACAATGAGCAGTACTTC,CSARVPGGGSFYSYNEQYF
TRBD1,TRBJ2-1,many,TRBV6-2/TRBV6-3,TGTGCCAGCAGTTACGAGGGGGCGCAGACAAATGAGCAGTTCTTC,CASSYEGAQTNEQFF
TRBD1,TRBJ2-1,many,TRBV28,TGTGCCAGCAGTCCAAGGACAGGGAGTAATGAGCAGTTCTTC,CASSPRTGSNEQFF
NA,TRBJ2-1,few,TRBV9,TGTGCCAGCAGCCCACCCCAGGGGGGTCTCAATGAGCAGTTCTTC,CASSPPQGGLNEQFF
NA,TRBJ1-5,NA,TRBV28,TGTGCCAGCGGCATGGTCCCCGTCCCCAATAGCAATCAGCCCCAGCATTTT,CASGMVPVPNSNQPQHF
NA,TRBJ1-1,NA,TRBV18,TGTGCCAGCTCACCACGAGACAGCATGAACACTGAAGCTTTCTTT,CASSPRDSMNTEAFF
NA,TRBJ1-1,NA,TRBV20-1,TGCAGTGCTAGGCCCGGGCAGCCGAACACTGAAGCTTTCTTT,CSARPGQPNTEAFF
NA,TRBJ1-1,NA,TRBV7-2,TGTGCCAGCAGCTTAGTTGGAGGAGATGCTTTCTTT,CASSLVGGDAFF
TRBD1,TRBJ2-4,many,TRBV7-2,TGTGCCAGCAGCAGGACAGGGTCGGGAGAAAACATTCAGTACTTC,CASSRTGSGENIQYF
NA,TRBJ2-3,NA,TRBV7-8,TGTGCCAGCAGGCGGACCAGGGGAGAAGATACGCAGTATTTT,CASRRTRGEDTQYF
TRBD1,TRBJ1-2,few,TRBV18,TGTGCCAGCTCACCAATTACAGGGGAACAGAGTGGCTACACCTTC,CASSPITGEQSGYTF
NA,TRBJ2-5,NA,TRBV6-5,TGTGCCAGCACCAACCTGGGGACCCAGTACTTC,CASTNLGTQYF
TRBD1,TRBJ2-4,NA,TRBV3-1,TGTGCCAGCAGCCAGGTAGGGGACAGTTCGGAAGAGCAGTACTTC,CASSQVGDSSEEQYF
NA,TRBJ1-5,few,TRBV6-6,TGTGCCAGCAAACGAGACATCCTCGGTCAGCCCCAGCATTTT,CASKRDILGQPQHF
NA,TRBJ1-1,NA,TRBV6-1,TGTGCCAGCAGTGGCTCGGTCACTATGAACACTGAAGCTTTCTTT,CASSGSVTMNTEAFF
NA,TRBJ2-7,many,TRBV6-5,TGTGCCAGCAGTTACTCAACGGGGGGCAGGGACGAGCAGTACTTC,CASSYSTGGRDEQYF
NA,TRBJ2-1,NA,TRBV20-1,TGCAGTGCTAGGGAACGATTTGAGCAGTTCTTC,CSARERFEQFF